A few counts support the clone carrying this T cell receptor beta chain. Its specificity is not known. The sample belongs to a study of T-cell reconstitution after alpha-beta-depleted transplantation in children. Regarding the study as a whole: Newly generated T cells supplied most T-cell counts and diversity one year post-transplant. Alpha-beta T cells present about two months after transplant were reported to originate from several hundred expanded graft clones. Some patients' high day-60 TCRbeta diversity was attributed to recipient cells surviving conditioning.

Unique molecular identifiers were used in preparing the TCRbeta library. TCRdb used MiXCR to reprocess the PCR reads, holding one entry per CDR3 protein. The table lists around 190,000 distinct CDR3 sequences, approximately 6.9% of them singletons. The trim removed 2 bases at V and 11 bases at J, leaving 3 bases unmatched. This CDR3 is 14 amino acids long. In germline, CDR1 is LGHDT, CDR2 YNNKEL (reference sequence). The genes are TRBV3-1 and TRBJ1-4, with 12 bases identical to TRBD1. The TCR originated in a boy aged 2 to 10 with acute lymphoblastic leukemia, due to receive a stem cell transplant. The sample consisted of PBMCs, taken before TCRalphabeta/CD19-depleted stem cell transplant. CDR3 in amino acids: CASSQRDRGPKLFF. The CDR3 coding sequence is TGTGCCAGCAGCCAAAGGGACAGGGGGCCCAAACTGTTTTTT.